The clone carrying this TCR beta chain came up a few times. Its antigen remains unknown. These data belong to a study of cytomegalovirus exposure and HLA in healthy donors. Points from the study as a whole: In the analysis, some V segments, TRBV6-2 and TRBV6-3 included, were excluded as indistinguishable.

The V end was cut by 3 bases, the J end by 1 base, with 9 bases between. Per germline, CDR1 MGHDK and CDR2 SYGVNS. The CDR3 is made up of 14 amino acids. It was with 60 Vbeta and 13 Jbeta primers that the PCR ran. Libraries were prepared by immunoSEQ multiplex PCR; TCRdb keeps only in-frame clonotypes and omits some of them. The sample lists 150,000 to 200,000 clones; 70% to 80% were seen once. Material: PBMCs. The sequence derives from a woman in her 30s in good health and CMV-seropositive. The chain recombines TRBV25-1 with TRBJ2-5; D may be TRBD2 (5 bases). CDR3 nucleotide sequence: TGTGCCAGCAGTGAGAGAGGGTTCCAAGAGACCCAGTACTTC. Protein product: CASSERGFQETQYF.